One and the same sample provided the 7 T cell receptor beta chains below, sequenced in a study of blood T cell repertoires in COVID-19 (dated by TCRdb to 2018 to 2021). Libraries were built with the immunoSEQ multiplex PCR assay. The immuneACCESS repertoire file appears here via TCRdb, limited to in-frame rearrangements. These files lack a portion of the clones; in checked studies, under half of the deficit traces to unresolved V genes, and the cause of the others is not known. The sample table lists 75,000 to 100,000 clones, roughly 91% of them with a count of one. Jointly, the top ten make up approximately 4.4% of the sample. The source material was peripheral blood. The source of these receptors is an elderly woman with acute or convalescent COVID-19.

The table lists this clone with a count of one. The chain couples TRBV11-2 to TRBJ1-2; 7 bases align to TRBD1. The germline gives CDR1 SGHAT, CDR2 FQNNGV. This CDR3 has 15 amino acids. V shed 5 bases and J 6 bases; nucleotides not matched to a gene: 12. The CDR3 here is CASSPNNRGSHGYTF. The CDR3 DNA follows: TGTGCCAGCAGCCCGAACAACAGGGGTAGCCATGGCTACACCTTC.

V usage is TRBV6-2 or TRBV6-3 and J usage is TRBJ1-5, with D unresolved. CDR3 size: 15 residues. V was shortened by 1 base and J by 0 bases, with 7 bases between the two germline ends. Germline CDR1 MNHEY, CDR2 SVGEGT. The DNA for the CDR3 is TGTGCCAGCAGTTACTGGGCGGGTAGCAATCAGCCCCAGCATTTT. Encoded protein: CASSYWAGSNQPQHF.

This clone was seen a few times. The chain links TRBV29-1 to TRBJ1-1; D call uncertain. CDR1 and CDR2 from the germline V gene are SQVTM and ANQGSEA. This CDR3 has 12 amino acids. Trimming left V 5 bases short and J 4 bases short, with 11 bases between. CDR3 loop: CSVLTQPTEAFF. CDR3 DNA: TGCAGCGTTCTGACACAGCCCACTGAAGCTTTCTTT.

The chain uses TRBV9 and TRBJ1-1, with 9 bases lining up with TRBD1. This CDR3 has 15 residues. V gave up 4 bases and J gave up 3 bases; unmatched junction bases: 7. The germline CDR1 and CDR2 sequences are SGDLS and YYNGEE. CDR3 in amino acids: CASSTWTGDDTEAFF. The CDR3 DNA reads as TGTGCCAGCAGCACCTGGACAGGGGACGACACTGAAGCTTTCTTT.

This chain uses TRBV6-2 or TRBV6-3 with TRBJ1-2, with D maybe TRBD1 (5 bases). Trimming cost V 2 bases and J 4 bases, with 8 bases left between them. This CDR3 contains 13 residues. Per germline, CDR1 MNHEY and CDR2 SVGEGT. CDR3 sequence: CASSYRGGYGYTF. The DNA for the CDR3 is TGTGCCAGCAGTTACAGGGGAGGCTATGGCTACACCTTC.

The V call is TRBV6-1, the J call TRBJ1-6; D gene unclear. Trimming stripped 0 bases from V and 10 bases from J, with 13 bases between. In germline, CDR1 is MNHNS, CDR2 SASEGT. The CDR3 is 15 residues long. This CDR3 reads CASSEAVEGWSPLHF. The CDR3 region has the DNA TGTGCCAGCAGTGAAGCGGTGGAGGGCTGGTCACCCCTCCACTTT.

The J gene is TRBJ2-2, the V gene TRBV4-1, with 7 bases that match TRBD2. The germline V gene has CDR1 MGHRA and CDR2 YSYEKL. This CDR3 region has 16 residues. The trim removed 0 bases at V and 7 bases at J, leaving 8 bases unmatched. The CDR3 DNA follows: TGCGCCAGCAGCCAAGATCCGCGGGGAGGGGACGGGGAGCTGTTTTTT. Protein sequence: CASSQDPRGGDGELFF.